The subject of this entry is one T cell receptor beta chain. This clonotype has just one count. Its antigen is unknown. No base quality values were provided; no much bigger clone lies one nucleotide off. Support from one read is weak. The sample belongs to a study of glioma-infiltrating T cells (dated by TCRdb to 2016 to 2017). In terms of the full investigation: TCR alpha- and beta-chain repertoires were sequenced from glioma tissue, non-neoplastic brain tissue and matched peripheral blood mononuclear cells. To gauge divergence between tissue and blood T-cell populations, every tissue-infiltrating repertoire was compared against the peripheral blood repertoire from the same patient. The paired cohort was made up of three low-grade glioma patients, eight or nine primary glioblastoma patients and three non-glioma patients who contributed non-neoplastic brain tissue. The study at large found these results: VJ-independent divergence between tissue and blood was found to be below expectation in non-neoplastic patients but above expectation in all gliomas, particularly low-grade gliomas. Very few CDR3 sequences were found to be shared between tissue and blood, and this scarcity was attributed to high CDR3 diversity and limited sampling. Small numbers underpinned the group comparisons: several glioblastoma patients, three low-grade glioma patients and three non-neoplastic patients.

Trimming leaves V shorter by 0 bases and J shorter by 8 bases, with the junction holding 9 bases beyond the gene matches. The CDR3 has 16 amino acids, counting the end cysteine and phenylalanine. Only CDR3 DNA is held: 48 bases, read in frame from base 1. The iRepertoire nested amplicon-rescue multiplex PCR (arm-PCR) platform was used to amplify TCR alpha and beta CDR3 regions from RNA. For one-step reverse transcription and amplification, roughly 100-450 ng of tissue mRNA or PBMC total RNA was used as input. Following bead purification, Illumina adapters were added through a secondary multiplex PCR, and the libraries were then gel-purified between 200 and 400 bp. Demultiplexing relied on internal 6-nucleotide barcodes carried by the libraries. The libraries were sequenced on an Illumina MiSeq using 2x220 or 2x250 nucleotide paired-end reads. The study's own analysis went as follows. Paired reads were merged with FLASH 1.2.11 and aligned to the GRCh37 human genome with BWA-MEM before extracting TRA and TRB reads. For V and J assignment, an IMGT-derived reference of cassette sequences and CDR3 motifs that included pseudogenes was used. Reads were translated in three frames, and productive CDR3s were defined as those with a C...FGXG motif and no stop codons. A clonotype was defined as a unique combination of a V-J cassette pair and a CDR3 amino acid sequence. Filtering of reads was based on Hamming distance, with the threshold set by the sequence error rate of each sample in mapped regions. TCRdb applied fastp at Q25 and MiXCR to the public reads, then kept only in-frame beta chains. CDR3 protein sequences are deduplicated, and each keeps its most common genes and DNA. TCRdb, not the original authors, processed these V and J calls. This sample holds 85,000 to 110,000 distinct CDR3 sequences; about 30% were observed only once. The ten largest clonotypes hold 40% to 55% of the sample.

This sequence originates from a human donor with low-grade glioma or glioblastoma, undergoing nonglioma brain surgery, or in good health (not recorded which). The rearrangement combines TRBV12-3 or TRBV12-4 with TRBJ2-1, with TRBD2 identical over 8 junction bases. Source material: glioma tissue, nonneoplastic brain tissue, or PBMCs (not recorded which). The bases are TGTGCCAGCAGTTTAGCGCCGGGGGGGGGTAGGGATGAGCAGTTCTTC. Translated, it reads CASSLAPGGGRDEQFF.